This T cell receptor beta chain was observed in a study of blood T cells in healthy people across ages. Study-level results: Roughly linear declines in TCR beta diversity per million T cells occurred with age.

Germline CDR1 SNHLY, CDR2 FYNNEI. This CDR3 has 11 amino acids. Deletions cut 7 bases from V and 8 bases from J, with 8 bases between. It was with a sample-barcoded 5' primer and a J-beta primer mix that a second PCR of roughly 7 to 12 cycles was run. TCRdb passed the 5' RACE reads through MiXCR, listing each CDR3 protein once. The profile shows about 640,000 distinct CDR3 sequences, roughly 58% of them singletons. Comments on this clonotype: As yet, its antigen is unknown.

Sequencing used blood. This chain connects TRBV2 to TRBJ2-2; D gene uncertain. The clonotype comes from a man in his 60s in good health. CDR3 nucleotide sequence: TGTGCCAGCATGACGCGTGGGGAGCTGTTTTTT. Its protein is CASMTRGELFF. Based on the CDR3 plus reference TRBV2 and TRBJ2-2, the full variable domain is EPEVTQTPSHQVTQMGQEVILRCVPISNHLYFYWYRQILGQKVEFLVSFYNNEISEKSEIFDDQFSVERPDGSNFTLKIRSTKLEDSAMYFCASMTRGELFFGEGSRLTVL.